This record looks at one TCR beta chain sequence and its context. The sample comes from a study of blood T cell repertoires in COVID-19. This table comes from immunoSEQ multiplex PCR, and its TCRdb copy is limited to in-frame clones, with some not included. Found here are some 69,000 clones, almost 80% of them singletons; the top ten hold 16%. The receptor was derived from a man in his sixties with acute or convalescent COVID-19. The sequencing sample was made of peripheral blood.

This CDR3 reads CASSQATGTGTLGGYTF. As DNA, the CDR3 is TGCGCCAGCAGCCAAGCTACCGGGACAGGGACGTTGGGTGGCTACACCTTC. The V call is TRBV4-3, the J call TRBJ1-2; 9 bases align to TRBD1. This CDR3 is built from 17 residues. Trimming removed 1 base from V and 7 bases from J; junction bases left unmatched: 13. The V gene's germline CDR1 is LGHNA and CDR2 YSLEER.